This T cell receptor (beta chain) was documented in a study of blood T cell repertoires in COVID-19. Background on the study: The analysed material was cDNA or gDNA that came from T cells, B-cell-depleted T cells, or PBMCs.

Original processing notes: The authors estimated nucleated cell counts from reference gene primer amplification. Assay: immunoSEQ multiplex PCR; the TCRdb copy retains only in-frame clones and omits some. The V and J calls and clone size come from that table; D and trimming were worked out from the DNA. This table holds some 120,000 clones, approximately 81% found once. This CDR3 is 14 amino acids long. Germline V gene data show CDR1 as MNHNY and CDR2 as SVGAGI (reference sequence). Trimming stripped 5 bases from V and 0 bases from J, with 10 bases between. The chain uses TRBV6-6 and TRBJ1-1; D uncertain. The material sequenced was peripheral blood. This TCR was recovered from a man in his forties or fifties with acute or convalescent COVID-19. CDR3 protein: CASSRGELNTEAFF. The CDR3 DNA reads as TGTGCCAGCAGTCGCGGTGAATTGAACACTGAAGCTTTCTTT.